A selection of T cell receptor beta chains follows, all from one sample in a study of shared clonotypes between healthy human individuals. Profiling relied on immunoSEQ multiplex PCR, and the TCRdb table lists in-frame clones only, not all of them. The data show more than 1.2 million clones, just under 99% seen once. Sequencing was done on a sample of naive CD4+ T cells sorted from blood. Every receptor here comes from a man younger than 45 in good health. CDR3s include the opening cysteine and the closing phenylalanine or tryptophan. The order of the fields is J gene, V gene, D gene, clone size, CDR3 protein, CDR3 DNA. A D gene is named only where the DNA matches it firmly. Only part of the rows carry a size: once, few, many, or a class if the clone is expanded.

j_call: TRBJ1-1; v_call: TRBV6-1; d_call: -; clone_size: -; cdr3_aa: CASSPGGNTEAFF; cdr3_nt: TGTGCCAGCAGCCCCGGCGGGAACACTGAAGCTTTCTTT
j_call: TRBJ2-1; v_call: TRBV5-1; d_call: TRBD2; clone_size: -; cdr3_aa: CASSLSGRAPYNEQFF; cdr3_nt: TGCGCCAGCAGCCTTAGCGGGAGGGCTCCCTACAATGAGCAGTTCTTC
j_call: TRBJ2-7; v_call: TRBV19; d_call: -; clone_size: -; cdr3_aa: CASSIWGDYEQYF; cdr3_nt: TGTGCCAGTAGTATCTGGGGCGACTACGAGCAGTACTTC
j_call: TRBJ1-2; v_call: TRBV7-9; d_call: -; clone_size: once; cdr3_aa: CASSLDQAYGYTF; cdr3_nt: TGTGCCAGCAGCTTAGATCAGGCCTATGGCTACACCTTC
j_call: TRBJ2-1; v_call: TRBV18; d_call: -; clone_size: -; cdr3_aa: CASSPFSDKINEQFF; cdr3_nt: TGTGCCAGCTCACCATTCTCGGACAAAATCAATGAGCAGTTCTTC
j_call: TRBJ2-7; v_call: TRBV30; d_call: -; clone_size: -; cdr3_aa: CAWQMGRRWDEQYF; cdr3_nt: TGTGCCTGGCAAATGGGTAGGAGGTGGGACGAGCAGTACTTC
j_call: TRBJ1-1; v_call: TRBV10-2; d_call: -; clone_size: -; cdr3_aa: CASRAPRGLNTEAFF; cdr3_nt: TGCGCCAGCAGGGCCCCGCGGGGTTTGAACACTGAAGCTTTCTTT
j_call: TRBJ2-1; v_call: TRBV19; d_call: TRBD2; clone_size: -; cdr3_aa: CASSFRGLAGAGVEQFF; cdr3_nt: TGTGCCAGTAGTTTCCGGGGACTAGCGGGAGCCGGGGTTGAGCAGTTCTTC
j_call: TRBJ2-1; v_call: TRBV7-9; d_call: -; clone_size: -; cdr3_aa: CASSLPAGTPLNEQFF; cdr3_nt: TGTGCCAGCAGCTTACCGGCGGGGACCCCCCTCAATGAGCAGTTCTTC
j_call: TRBJ2-3; v_call: TRBV5-6; d_call: TRBD2; clone_size: -; cdr3_aa: CASSLAGGPTDTQYF; cdr3_nt: TGTGCCAGCAGCTTAGCGGGAGGGCCGACAGATACGCAGTATTTT
j_call: TRBJ2-2; v_call: TRBV2; d_call: -; clone_size: -; cdr3_aa: CASTGRLGNTGELFF; cdr3_nt: TGTGCCAGCACGGGGAGGTTGGGGAACACCGGGGAGCTGTTTTTT
j_call: TRBJ2-1; v_call: TRBV7-2; d_call: TRBD2; clone_size: once; cdr3_aa: CASSSTGLAGGDEQFF; cdr3_nt: TGTGCCAGCAGCTCAACGGGACTAGCGGGAGGCGATGAGCAGTTCTTC
j_call: TRBJ1-5; v_call: TRBV19; d_call: -; clone_size: once; cdr3_aa: CASSSLGRVYSNQPQHF; cdr3_nt: TGTGCCAGTAGTAGTTTGGGCCGTGTCTATAGCAATCAGCCCCAGCATTTT
j_call: TRBJ2-6; v_call: TRBV7-3; d_call: -; clone_size: -; cdr3_aa: CASSHTPWGGLVSGANVLTF; cdr3_nt: TGTGCCAGCAGCCACACCCCATGGGGGGGGCTGGTCTCCGGGGCCAACGTCCTGACTTTC
j_call: TRBJ2-7; v_call: TRBV28; d_call: TRBD1; clone_size: once; cdr3_aa: CASLAPGQGAEYF; cdr3_nt: TGTGCCAGTCTCGCCCCGGGACAGGGGGCTGAGTACTTC
j_call: TRBJ2-7; v_call: TRBV9; d_call: -; clone_size: -; cdr3_aa: CASSVRGVVDEQYF; cdr3_nt: TGTGCCAGCAGCGTTCGTGGGGTAGTGGACGAGCAGTACTTC
j_call: TRBJ2-1; v_call: TRBV2; d_call: TRBD2; clone_size: -; cdr3_aa: CASGPTSGYNEQFF; cdr3_nt: TGTGCCAGCGGCCCGACTAGCGGATACAATGAGCAGTTCTTC
j_call: TRBJ2-5; v_call: TRBV4-1; d_call: -; clone_size: -; cdr3_aa: CASRQVIRDRETQYF; cdr3_nt: TGCGCCAGCAGACAAGTCATCAGGGACCGAGAGACCCAGTACTTC
j_call: TRBJ2-1; v_call: TRBV5-5; d_call: TRBD2; clone_size: -; cdr3_aa: CASSLTSGNNEQFF; cdr3_nt: TGTGCCAGCAGCTTGACTAGCGGGAACAATGAGCAGTTCTTC
j_call: TRBJ2-1; v_call: TRBV2; d_call: TRBD2; clone_size: -; cdr3_aa: CASSERAGESGSNNEQFF; cdr3_nt: TGTGCCAGCAGTGAACGAGCGGGAGAATCGGGGTCAAACAATGAGCAGTTCTTC
j_call: TRBJ1-5; v_call: TRBV19; d_call: -; clone_size: -; cdr3_aa: CASSMGPGVNQPQHF; cdr3_nt: TGTGCCAGTAGTATGGGCCCCGGGGTAAATCAGCCCCAGCATTTT
j_call: TRBJ2-1; v_call: TRBV7-9; d_call: TRBD2; clone_size: -; cdr3_aa: CASSPRELAGGYNEQFF; cdr3_nt: TGTGCCAGCAGCCCTAGGGAACTAGCGGGAGGCTACAATGAGCAGTTCTTC
j_call: TRBJ1-1; v_call: TRBV2; d_call: -; clone_size: -; cdr3_aa: CASMTEMNTEAFF; cdr3_nt: TGTGCCAGCATGACCGAGATGAACACTGAAGCTTTCTTT
j_call: TRBJ1-3; v_call: TRBV19; d_call: -; clone_size: -; cdr3_aa: CASSTRAGAGNTIYF; cdr3_nt: TGTGCCAGTAGTACTCGAGCTGGCGCTGGAAACACCATATATTTT
j_call: TRBJ2-1; v_call: TRBV25-1; d_call: -; clone_size: -; cdr3_aa: CASSDNIGRNEQFF; cdr3_nt: TGTGCCAGCAGTGATAACATAGGGCGTAATGAGCAGTTCTTC
j_call: TRBJ1-3; v_call: TRBV6-5; d_call: -; clone_size: -; cdr3_aa: CASRLSGSGNTIYF; cdr3_nt: TGTGCCAGCCGTCTTTCGGGTTCTGGAAACACCATATATTTT
j_call: TRBJ1-2; v_call: TRBV6-1; d_call: -; clone_size: -; cdr3_aa: CASSERRHYGYTF; cdr3_nt: TGTGCCAGCAGCGAGAGGAGGCACTATGGCTACACCTTC
j_call: TRBJ1-3; v_call: TRBV5-4; d_call: -; clone_size: -; cdr3_aa: CASSLAGSSGNTIYF; cdr3_nt: TGTGCCAGCAGCTTGGCCGGCAGCTCTGGAAACACCATATATTTT
j_call: TRBJ1-1; v_call: TRBV18; d_call: -; clone_size: -; cdr3_aa: CASSPAHPTEAFF; cdr3_nt: TGTGCCAGCTCACCCGCCCATCCCACTGAAGCTTTCTTT
j_call: TRBJ1-5; v_call: TRBV19; d_call: -; clone_size: -; cdr3_aa: CASSIVGAGSQPQHF; cdr3_nt: TGTGCCAGTAGTATAGTCGGGGCAGGGAGTCAGCCCCAGCATTTT
j_call: TRBJ2-5; v_call: TRBV29-1; d_call: -; clone_size: -; cdr3_aa: CSVVQGSQETQYF; cdr3_nt: TGCAGCGTGGTCCAGGGATCCCAAGAGACCCAGTACTTC
j_call: TRBJ2-1; v_call: TRBV29-1; d_call: -; clone_size: -; cdr3_aa: CSVASAASSYNEQFF; cdr3_nt: TGCAGCGTTGCCTCAGCGGCAAGCTCCTACAATGAGCAGTTCTTC
j_call: TRBJ2-4; v_call: TRBV11-2; d_call: -; clone_size: -; cdr3_aa: CASSLLIDGRLEPKNIQYF; cdr3_nt: TGTGCCAGCAGCTTATTAATTGATGGGCGGTTGGAGCCCAAAAACATTCAGTACTTC
j_call: TRBJ1-2; v_call: TRBV18; d_call: -; clone_size: -; cdr3_aa: CASSQNRGEFGYGYTF; cdr3_nt: TGTGCCAGCTCCCAAAACCGAGGAGAGTTCGGCTATGGCTACACCTTC
j_call: TRBJ1-2; v_call: TRBV7-2; d_call: -; clone_size: -; cdr3_aa: CASSPTGRGYTF; cdr3_nt: TGTGCCAGCAGCCCAACGGGGCGGGGCTACACCTTC
j_call: TRBJ2-7; v_call: TRBV2; d_call: -; clone_size: -; cdr3_aa: CASSDRRTPPF; cdr3_nt: TGTGCCAGCAGTGACCGAAGGACACCACCCTTC
j_call: TRBJ2-2; v_call: TRBV25-1; d_call: -; clone_size: -; cdr3_aa: CASSPVTGVTGELFF; cdr3_nt: TGTGCCAGCAGTCCCGTAACGGGAGTGACCGGGGAGCTGTTTTTT
j_call: TRBJ2-5; v_call: TRBV6-5; d_call: -; clone_size: -; cdr3_aa: CASSFSTTSSGTQYF; cdr3_nt: TGTGCCAGCAGTTTCTCGACGACCTCATCAGGGACCCAGTACTTC
j_call: TRBJ2-1; v_call: TRBV7-2; d_call: -; clone_size: -; cdr3_aa: CASSLAALYNEQFF; cdr3_nt: TGTGCCAGCAGCTTAGCGGCTTTATACAATGAGCAGTTCTTC
j_call: TRBJ2-1; v_call: TRBV6-5; d_call: -; clone_size: -; cdr3_aa: CASSYSNYNEQFF; cdr3_nt: TGTGCCAGCAGTTATTCGAACTACAATGAGCAGTTCTTC
j_call: TRBJ2-5; v_call: TRBV7-3; d_call: TRBD1; clone_size: -; cdr3_aa: CASSLRPGQQETQYF; cdr3_nt: TGTGCCAGCAGCTTAAGGCCGGGACAGCAAGAGACCCAGTACTTC
j_call: TRBJ2-7; v_call: TRBV5-8; d_call: -; clone_size: -; cdr3_aa: CASSLGLEQYF; cdr3_nt: TGTGCCAGCAGCTTGGGACTCGAGCAGTACTTC
j_call: TRBJ2-3; v_call: TRBV29-1; d_call: -; clone_size: -; cdr3_aa: CSVGGQFFDGTQYF; cdr3_nt: TGCAGCGTTGGGGGACAATTTTTCGATGGTACGCAGTATTTT
j_call: TRBJ2-2; v_call: TRBV25-1; d_call: TRBD2; clone_size: -; cdr3_aa: CASSDSLAGGSGELFF; cdr3_nt: TGTGCCAGCAGTGATTCACTAGCGGGAGGATCCGGGGAGCTGTTTTTT
j_call: TRBJ2-7; v_call: TRBV20-1; d_call: -; clone_size: -; cdr3_aa: CSANEQYF; cdr3_nt: TGCAGTGCTAACGAGCAGTACTTC
j_call: TRBJ2-7; v_call: TRBV30; d_call: TRBD2; clone_size: -; cdr3_aa: CAWSDSGTSGRGQAYEQYF; cdr3_nt: TGTGCCTGGAGTGACTCCGGGACTAGCGGGAGGGGACAAGCCTACGAGCAGTACTTC
j_call: TRBJ2-7; v_call: TRBV7-5; d_call: -; clone_size: -; cdr3_aa: CVRSPTTSVSYEQYF; cdr3_nt: TGTGTCAGAAGCCCTACTACTAGCGTCTCCTACGAGCAGTACTTC
j_call: TRBJ2-3; v_call: TRBV6-4; d_call: -; clone_size: -; cdr3_aa: CASSDRPGVTDTQYF; cdr3_nt: TGTGCCAGCAGTGATCGGCCAGGGGTTACAGATACGCAGTATTTT
j_call: TRBJ2-6; v_call: TRBV6-5; d_call: -; clone_size: once; cdr3_aa: CASSSISGANVLTF; cdr3_nt: TGTGCCAGCAGCTCGATCTCTGGGGCCAACGTCCTGACTTTC
j_call: TRBJ1-1; v_call: TRBV5-1; d_call: -; clone_size: -; cdr3_aa: CASSLRIRGGTEAFF; cdr3_nt: TGCGCCAGCAGCTTAAGGATCCGAGGAGGGACTGAAGCTTTCTTT
j_call: TRBJ2-7; v_call: TRBV6-5; d_call: -; clone_size: -; cdr3_aa: CASGSLAGMVYEQYF; cdr3_nt: TGTGCCAGCGGATCACTGGCGGGAATGGTCTACGAGCAGTACTTC
j_call: TRBJ2-7; v_call: TRBV5-4; d_call: -; clone_size: -; cdr3_aa: CASSTRTGLIGEQYF; cdr3_nt: TGTGCCAGCAGCACCAGAACAGGATTGATCGGCGAGCAGTACTTC
j_call: TRBJ2-1; v_call: TRBV13; d_call: -; clone_size: -; cdr3_aa: CASSRYLEVNEQFF; cdr3_nt: TGTGCCAGCAGCCGGTATCTAGAGGTCAATGAGCAGTTCTTC